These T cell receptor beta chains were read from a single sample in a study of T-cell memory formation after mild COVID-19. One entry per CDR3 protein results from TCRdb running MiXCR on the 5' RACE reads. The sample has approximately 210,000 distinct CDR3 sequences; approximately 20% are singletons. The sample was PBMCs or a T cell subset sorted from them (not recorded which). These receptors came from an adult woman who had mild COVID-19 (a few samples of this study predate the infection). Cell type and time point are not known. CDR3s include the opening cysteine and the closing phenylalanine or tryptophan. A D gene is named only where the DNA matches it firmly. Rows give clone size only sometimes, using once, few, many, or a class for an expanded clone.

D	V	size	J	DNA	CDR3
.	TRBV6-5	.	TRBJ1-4	TGTGCCAGCAGTTACTCAGACTTTGAAAAACTGTTTTTT	CASSYSDFEKLFF
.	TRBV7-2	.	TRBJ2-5	TGTGCCAGCAGCCTAGGGTGGGAGACCCAGTACTTC	CASSLGWETQYF
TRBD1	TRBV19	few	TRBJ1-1	TGTGCCAGTAGTACAAGGGACAGGGGGCGGGCTGAGAACACTGAAGCTTTCTTT	CASSTRDRGRAENTEAFF
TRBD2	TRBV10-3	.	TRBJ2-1	TGTGCCATCAGCCGCGGGAGCTCCTACAATGAGCAGTTCTTC	CAISRGSSYNEQFF
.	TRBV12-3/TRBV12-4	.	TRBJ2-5	TGTGCCAGCAGTTTACGGTCGGAAGAGACCCAGTACTTC	CASSLRSEETQYF
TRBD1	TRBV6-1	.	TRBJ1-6	TGTGCCAGCAGGAGACAGGGGGGGAATTCACCCCTCCACTTT	CASRRQGGNSPLHF
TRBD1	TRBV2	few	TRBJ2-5	TGTGCCAGCAGTGAGAGGGACAGGGGTCGGCAAGAGACCCAGTACTTC	CASSERDRGRQETQYF
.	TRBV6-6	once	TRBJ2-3	TGTGCCAGCACGCGGGGTGGCACAGATACGCAGTATTTT	CASTRGGTDTQYF
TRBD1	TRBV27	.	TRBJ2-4	TGTGCCAGCAGCCGAGGACAGGTTAACAAAAACATTCAGTACTTC	CASSRGQVNKNIQYF
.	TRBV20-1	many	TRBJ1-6	TGCAGTGCTACAGGGGTAGAGTTGCGTTCACCCCTCCACTTT	CSATGVELRSPLHF
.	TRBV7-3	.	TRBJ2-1	TGTGCCAGCAGCTTAACGGTTTCCGGCACATTCAATGAGCAGTTCTTC	CASSLTVSGTFNEQFF
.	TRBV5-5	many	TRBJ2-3	TGTGCCAGCAGCTTTCTTGATGATACGCAGTATTTT	CASSFLDDTQYF
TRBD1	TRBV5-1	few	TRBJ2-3	TGCGCCAGCAGCTCAAGACAGGGGGGTAGCACAGATACGCAGTATTTT	CASSSRQGGSTDTQYF
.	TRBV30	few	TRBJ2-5	TGTGCCTGGAGCGCGGGAGAGACCCAGTACTTC	CAWSAGETQYF
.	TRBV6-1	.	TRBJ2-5	TGTGCCAGCGAACATTTGATGGGGATTCACGAGACCCAGTACTTC	CASEHLMGIHETQYF
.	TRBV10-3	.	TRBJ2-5	TGTGCCATCAGTGAGTCGGGGGGGGCCGAAGAGACCCAGTACTTC	CAISESGGAEETQYF
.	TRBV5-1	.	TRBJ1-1	TGCGCCACCAAAAGCATGCGTTGGAACACTGAAGCTTTCTTT	CATKSMRWNTEAFF
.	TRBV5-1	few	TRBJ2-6	TGCGCCAGCAGCCAGGACGGCTCTGGGGCCAACGTCCTGACTTTC	CASSQDGSGANVLTF
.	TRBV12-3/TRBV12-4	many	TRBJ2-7	TGTGCCAGCAGTAACGATCACACGAGCTCCTACGAGCAGTACTTC	CASSNDHTSSYEQYF
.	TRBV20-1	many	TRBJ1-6	TGCAGTGCTAGAGTCGGCAGTTCTTCTTCACCCCTCCACTTT	CSARVGSSSSPLHF
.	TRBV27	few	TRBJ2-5	TGTGCCAGCAGTTTCCATGCGCAAAAGGAGACCCAGTACTTC	CASSFHAQKETQYF
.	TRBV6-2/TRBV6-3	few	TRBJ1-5	TGTGCCAGCAGTTACTCCCAGCGGAATCAGCCCCAGCATTTT	CASSYSQRNQPQHF
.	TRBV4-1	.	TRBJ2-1	TGCGCCAGCAGCCAAGGGCTGGAGCAGTTCTTC	CASSQGLEQFF
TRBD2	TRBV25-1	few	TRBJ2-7	TGTGCCAGCGAGCCGGAGCGGACTAGCTCCGGCTACGAGCAGTACTTC	CASEPERTSSGYEQYF
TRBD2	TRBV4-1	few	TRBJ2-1	TGCGCCAGCAGCCTAGCGGGGGGCCCCAATGAGCAGATCTTC	CASSLAGGPNEQIF
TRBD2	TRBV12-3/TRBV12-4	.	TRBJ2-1	TGTGCCAGCAGTTCTTCCTCAGTAGCCGGGAGGGTGGGGCAGTTCTTC	CASSSSSVAGRVGQFF
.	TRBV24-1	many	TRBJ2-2	TGTGCCACCAGTGATTTGGGGCGCGGGGACACCGGGGAGCTGTTTTTT	CATSDLGRGDTGELFF
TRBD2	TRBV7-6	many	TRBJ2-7	TGTGCCAGCAGCTCTACTAGCGGCTACGAGCAGTACTTC	CASSSTSGYEQYF
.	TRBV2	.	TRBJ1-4	TGTGCCAGCAGTGGACAAGCAACTAATGAAAAACTGTTTTTT	CASSGQATNEKLFF
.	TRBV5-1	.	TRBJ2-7	TGCGCCAGCACGTTAGGCTCCCAGGGGCAGCAGTACTTC	CASTLGSQGQQYF
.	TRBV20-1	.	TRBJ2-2	TGCAGTGCTAGAGTTGTGGGGTTGGGCGGGGAGCTGTTTTTT	CSARVVGLGGELFF
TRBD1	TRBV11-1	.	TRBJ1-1	TGTGCCAGCAGCTCCACGACAGGGGGAGATATCAACACTGAAGCTTTCTTT	CASSSTTGGDINTEAFF
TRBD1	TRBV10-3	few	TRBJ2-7	TGTGCCATCAGCCCGACAGGGAGCGAGCAGTACTTC	CAISPTGSEQYF
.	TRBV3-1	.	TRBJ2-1	TGTGCCAGCAGCCGAACTAGCTTCTACAATGAGCAGTTCTTC	CASSRTSFYNEQFF